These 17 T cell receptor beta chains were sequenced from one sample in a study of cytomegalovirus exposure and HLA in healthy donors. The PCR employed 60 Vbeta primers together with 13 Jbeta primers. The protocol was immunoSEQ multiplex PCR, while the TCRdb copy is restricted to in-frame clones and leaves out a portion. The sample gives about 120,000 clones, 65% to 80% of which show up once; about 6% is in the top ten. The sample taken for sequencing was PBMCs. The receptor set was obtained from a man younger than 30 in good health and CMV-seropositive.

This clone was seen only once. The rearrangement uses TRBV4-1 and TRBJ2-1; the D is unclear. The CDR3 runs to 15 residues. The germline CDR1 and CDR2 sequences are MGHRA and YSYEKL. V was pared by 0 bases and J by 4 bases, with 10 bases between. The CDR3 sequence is CASSQEIWQYNEQFF. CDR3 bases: TGCGCCAGCAGCCAAGAAATCTGGCAGTACAATGAGCAGTTCTTC.

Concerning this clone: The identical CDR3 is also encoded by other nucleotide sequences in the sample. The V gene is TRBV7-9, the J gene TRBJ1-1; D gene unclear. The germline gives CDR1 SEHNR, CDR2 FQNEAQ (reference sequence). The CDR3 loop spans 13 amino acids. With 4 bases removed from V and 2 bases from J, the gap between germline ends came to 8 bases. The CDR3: CASSSEQNTEAFF. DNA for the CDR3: TGTGCCAGCAGCTCGGAGCAAAACACTGAAGCTTTCTTT.

The CDR3 spells CASLGGQNTEAFF. CDR3 in DNA: TGTGCCAGCTTAGGGGGCCAGAACACTGAAGCTTTCTTT. The rearrangement joins TRBV6-5 to TRBJ1-1; TRBD1 matches at 7 bases. V shed 8 bases and J 1 base; nucleotides not matched to a gene: 4. The CDR3 spans 13 residues. CDR1 is MNHEY and CDR2 is SVGAGI in the germline V gene.

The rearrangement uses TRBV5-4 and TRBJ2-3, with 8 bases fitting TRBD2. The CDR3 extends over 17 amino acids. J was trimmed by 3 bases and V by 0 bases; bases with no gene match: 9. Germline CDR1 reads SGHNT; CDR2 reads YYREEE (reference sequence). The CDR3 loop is CASSLVGLAGGTDTQYF. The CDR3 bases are TGTGCCAGCAGCTTGGTAGGTTTGGCGGGAGGAACAGATACGCAGTATTTT.

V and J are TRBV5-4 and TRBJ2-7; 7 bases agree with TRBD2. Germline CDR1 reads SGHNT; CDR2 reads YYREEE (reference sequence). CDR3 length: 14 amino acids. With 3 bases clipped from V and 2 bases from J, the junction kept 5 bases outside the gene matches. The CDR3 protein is CASSSAGTTYEQYF. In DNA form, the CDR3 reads TGTGCCAGCAGCTCAGCCGGGACTACCTACGAGCAGTACTTC.

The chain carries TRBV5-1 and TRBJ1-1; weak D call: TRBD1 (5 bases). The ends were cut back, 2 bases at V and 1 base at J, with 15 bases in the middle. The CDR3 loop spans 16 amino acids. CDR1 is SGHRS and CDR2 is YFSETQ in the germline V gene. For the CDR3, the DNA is TGCGCCAGCAGCTTCGGGGGGATCAAAGCGAACACTGAAGCTTTCTTT. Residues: CASSFGGIKANTEAFF. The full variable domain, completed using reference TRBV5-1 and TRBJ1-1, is KAGVTQTPRYLIKTRGQQVTLSCSPISGHRSVSWYQQTPGQGLQFLFEYFSETQRNKGNFPGRFSGRQFSNSRSEMNVSTLELGDSALYLCASSFGGIKANTEAFFGQGTRLTVV.

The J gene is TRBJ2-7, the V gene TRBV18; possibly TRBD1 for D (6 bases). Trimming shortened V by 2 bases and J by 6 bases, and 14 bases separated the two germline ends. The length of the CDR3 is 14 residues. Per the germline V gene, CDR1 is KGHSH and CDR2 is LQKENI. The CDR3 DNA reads TGTGCCAGCTCACCATTGGGACACTCTGCCGAGCAGTACTTC. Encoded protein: CASSPLGHSAEQYF.

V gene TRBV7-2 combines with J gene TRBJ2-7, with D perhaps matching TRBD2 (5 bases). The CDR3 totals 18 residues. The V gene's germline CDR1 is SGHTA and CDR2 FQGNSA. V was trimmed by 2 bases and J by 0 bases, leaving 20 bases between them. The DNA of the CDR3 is TGTGCCAGCAGCTTACGTGGTTTGGTGGGCGGGCCCTCCTACGAGCAGTACTTC. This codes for CASSLRGLVGGPSYEQYF.

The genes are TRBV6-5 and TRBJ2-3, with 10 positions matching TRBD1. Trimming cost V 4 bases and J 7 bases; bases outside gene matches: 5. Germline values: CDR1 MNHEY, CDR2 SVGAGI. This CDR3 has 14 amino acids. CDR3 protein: CASSSGTGVHTQYF. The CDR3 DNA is TGTGCCAGCAGTTCCGGGACAGGGGTCCATACGCAGTATTTT.

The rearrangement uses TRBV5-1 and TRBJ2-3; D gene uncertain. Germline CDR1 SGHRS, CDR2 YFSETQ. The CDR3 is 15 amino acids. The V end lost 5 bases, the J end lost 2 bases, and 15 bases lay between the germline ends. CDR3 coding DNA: TGCGCCAGCAGACGGGTTCCAGATTTCACAGATACGCAGTATTTT. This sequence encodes CASRRVPDFTDTQYF.

The DNA of the CDR3 is TGTGCCAGCACCTTAGGGGAAAACACTGAAGCTTTCTTT. Its protein is CASTLGENTEAFF. V and J are TRBV2 and TRBJ1-1, with D possibly matching TRBD1 (5 bases). Germline V gives CDR1 SNHLY, CDR2 FYNNEI. The CDR3 spans 13 residues. Trimming stripped 7 bases from V and 2 bases from J, with 11 bases between.

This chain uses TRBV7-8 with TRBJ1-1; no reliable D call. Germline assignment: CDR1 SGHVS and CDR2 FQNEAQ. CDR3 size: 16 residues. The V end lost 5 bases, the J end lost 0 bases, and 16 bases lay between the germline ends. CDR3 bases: TGTGCCAGCAGCCCCCCCCGCGGTTTGATGAACACTGAAGCTTTCTTT. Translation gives CASSPPRGLMNTEAFF.

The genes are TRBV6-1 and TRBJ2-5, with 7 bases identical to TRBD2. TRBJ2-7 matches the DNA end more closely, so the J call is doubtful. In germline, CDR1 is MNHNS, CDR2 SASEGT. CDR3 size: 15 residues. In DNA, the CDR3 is TGTGCCAGCAGTGAAACCAGCGGGGCACCCTACGAGCAGTACTTC. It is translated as CASSETSGAPYEQYF.

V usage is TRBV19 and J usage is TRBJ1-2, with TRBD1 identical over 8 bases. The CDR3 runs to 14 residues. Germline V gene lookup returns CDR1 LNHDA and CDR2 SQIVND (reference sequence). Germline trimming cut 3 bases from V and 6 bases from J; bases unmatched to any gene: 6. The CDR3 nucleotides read TGTGCCAGTAGTATTGCGGCAGGGGGCAATGGCTACACCTTC. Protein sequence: CASSIAAGGNGYTF.

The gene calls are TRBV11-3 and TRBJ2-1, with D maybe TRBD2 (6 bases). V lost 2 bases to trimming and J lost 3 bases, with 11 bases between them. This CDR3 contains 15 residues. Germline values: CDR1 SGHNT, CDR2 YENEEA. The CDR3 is CASSLKAGRYNEQFF. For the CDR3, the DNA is TGTGCCAGCAGCTTAAAGGCGGGGCGCTACAATGAGCAGTTCTTC.

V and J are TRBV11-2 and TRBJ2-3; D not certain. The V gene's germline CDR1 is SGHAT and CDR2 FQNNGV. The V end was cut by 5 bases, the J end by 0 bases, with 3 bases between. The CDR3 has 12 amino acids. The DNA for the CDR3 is TGTGCCAGCAGCCTAAGCACAGATACGCAGTATTTT. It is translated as CASSLSTDTQYF.

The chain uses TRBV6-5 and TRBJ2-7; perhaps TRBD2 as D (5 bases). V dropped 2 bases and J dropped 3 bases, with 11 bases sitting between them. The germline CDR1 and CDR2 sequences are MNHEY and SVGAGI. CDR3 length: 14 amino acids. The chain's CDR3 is CASSYIGRGYEQYF. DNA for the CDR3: TGTGCCAGCAGTTACATTGGCCGGGGCTACGAGCAGTACTTC.